A selection of T cell receptor beta chains follows, all from one sample in a study of CD8+ T cells in alopecia areata. The data were produced by immunoSEQ multiplex PCR, yet TCRdb's version contains in-frame clones alone and is incomplete. The table includes around 120,000 clones, about 50% detected once. Specimen: CD4+ T cells sorted from blood, collected at week 4, from a patient treated with tofacitinib. Receptors originate from a human donor with alopecia areata. The CDR3 runs from the conserved cysteine through the conserved F or W. The order of the fields is D gene, J gene, V gene, clone size, CDR3 length, CDR3 DNA, CDR3 protein. D genes are given only for firm matches. The size entry is marked missing in some rows and otherwise reads once, few, many or a size class.

D: -; J: TRBJ1-2; V: TRBV11-2; size: -; length: 14; DNA: TGTGCCAGCAGCTCAGACAGGTCTAACTATGGCTACACCTTC; CDR3: CASSSDRSNYGYTF
D: TRBD1; J: TRBJ2-7; V: TRBV6-1; size: -; length: 14; DNA: TGTGCCAGCAGTGGGGGACAGGCTGGGTACGAGCAGTACTTC; CDR3: CASSGGQAGYEQYF
D: -; J: TRBJ2-3; V: TRBV2; size: few; length: 11; DNA: TGTGCCAGCAGTGAAGGTTATACGCAGTATTTT; CDR3: CASSEGYTQYF
D: -; J: TRBJ2-2; V: TRBV28; size: -; length: 15; DNA: TGTGCCAGCAGTCTCGGGGTACGAAACACCGGGGAGCTGTTTTTT; CDR3: CASSLGVRNTGELFF
D: TRBD1; J: TRBJ1-5; V: TRBV29-1; size: -; length: 16; DNA: TGCAGCGTTGGGACTACGACAGGGGACGGCAATCAGCCCCAGCATTTT; CDR3: CSVGTTTGDGNQPQHF
D: -; J: TRBJ2-2; V: TRBV19; size: few; length: 16; DNA: TGTGCCAGTAAGAGGGCTAGCGGAGCCAGGGGCGGGGAGCTGTTTTTT; CDR3: CASKRASGARGGELFF
D: -; J: TRBJ2-3; V: TRBV9; size: -; length: 15; DNA: TGTGCCAGCAGCACCGGACCGCACCGGGGAGATACGCAGTATTTT; CDR3: CASSTGPHRGDTQYF
D: -; J: TRBJ2-1; V: TRBV7-6; size: -; length: 16; DNA: TGTGCCAGCAGCTTAAACTTACGGAGCTCCTACAATGAGCAGTTCTTC; CDR3: CASSLNLRSSYNEQFF
D: TRBD1; J: TRBJ1-5; V: TRBV9; size: few; length: 15; DNA: TGTGCCAGCAGCGTAGGGGGGACAGAAGATCAGCCCCAGCATTTT; CDR3: CASSVGGTEDQPQHF
D: -; J: TRBJ1-1; V: TRBV5-1; size: -; length: 14; DNA: TGCGCCAGCAGCCCGGACAGTGGCCTCACTGAAGCTTTCTTT; CDR3: CASSPDSGLTEAFF
D: -; J: TRBJ2-7; V: TRBV29-1; size: -; length: 10; DNA: TGCAGCGCCGGGTGGAACGAGCAGTACTTC; CDR3: CSAGWNEQYF
D: TRBD1; J: TRBJ1-5; V: TRBV30; size: once; length: 15; DNA: TGTGCCTGGAGTGTAGGGGGCCTGAGCAATCAGCCCCAGCATTTT; CDR3: CAWSVGGLSNQPQHF
D: TRBD2; J: TRBJ2-3; V: TRBV29-1; size: -; length: 18; DNA: TGCAGCGTCGGATCCGGGCCGGGACTAGCGGGAGGGCCAGATACGCAGTATTTT; CDR3: CSVGSGPGLAGGPDTQYF
D: -; J: TRBJ2-7; V: TRBV29-1; size: -; length: 11; DNA: TGCAGCGTTGAAGGGACACACGAGCAGTACTTC; CDR3: CSVEGTHEQYF
D: TRBD2; J: TRBJ2-1; V: TRBV4-1; size: many; length: 19; DNA: TGCGCCAGCAGCCTCACCCTAAGCCCCGGGACTAGGAAGTACAATGAGCAGTTCTTC; CDR3: CASSLTLSPGTRKYNEQFF
D: TRBD2; J: TRBJ2-3; V: TRBV7-3; size: few; length: 15; DNA: TGTGCCAGCAGCCTTCTAGCGGGCCCTACAGATACGCAGTATTTT; CDR3: CASSLLAGPTDTQYF
D: TRBD1; J: TRBJ1-5; V: TRBV12-5; size: -; length: 16; DNA: TGTGCTAGTGCCGCCGAGACAGGGGAGGGCAATCAGCCCCAGCATTTT; CDR3: CASAAETGEGNQPQHF
D: -; J: TRBJ2-2; V: TRBV5-1; size: -; length: 15; DNA: TGCGCCAGCAGCTTGGAGGGCAGATACACCGGGGAGCTGTTTTTT; CDR3: CASSLEGRYTGELFF
D: -; J: TRBJ2-7; V: TRBV15; size: once; length: 16; DNA: TGTGCCACCAGCAGATTCCGTCCGGACCTCTCCTACGAGCAGTACTTC; CDR3: CATSRFRPDLSYEQYF
D: -; J: TRBJ2-5; V: TRBV25-1; size: -; length: 11; DNA: TGTGCCAGCACAAACCGGGAGACCCAGTACTTC; CDR3: CASTNRETQYF
D: -; J: TRBJ2-7; V: TRBV30; size: -; length: 14; DNA: TGTGCCTGGACCGGGGGGGACAGGCACTACGAGCAGTACTTC; CDR3: CAWTGGDRHYEQYF
D: -; J: TRBJ1-1; V: TRBV30; size: -; length: 11; DNA: TGTGCCTGGAGTCGGGCTACTGAAGCTTTCTTT; CDR3: CAWSRATEAFF
D: -; J: TRBJ1-4; V: TRBV28; size: few; length: 13; DNA: TGTGCCAGCAGTACTCCAGCCAATGAAAAACTGTTTTTT; CDR3: CASSTPANEKLFF
D: -; J: TRBJ1-5; V: TRBV25-1; size: -; length: 14; DNA: TGTGCCAGCAGTGGGTCGGGGGGTTATCAGCCCCAGCATTTT; CDR3: CASSGSGGYQPQHF
D: TRBD1; J: TRBJ1-4; V: TRBV11-2; size: -; length: 15; DNA: TGTGCCAGCAGCACAGGACAGGCAACTAATGAAAAACTGTTTTTT; CDR3: CASSTGQATNEKLFF
D: TRBD1; J: TRBJ2-5; V: TRBV2; size: -; length: 13; DNA: TGTGCCAGCAGACAGACAGGGAGAGAGACCCAGTACTTC; CDR3: CASRQTGRETQYF
D: -; J: TRBJ2-7; V: TRBV30; size: -; length: 13; DNA: TGTGCCTGGACCGGACTTCCCCCCTACGAGCAGTACTTC; CDR3: CAWTGLPPYEQYF
D: TRBD1; J: TRBJ1-6; V: TRBV9; size: -; length: 17; DNA: TGTGCCAGCAGCCCAACCTACCAGGGGGGAGGTAATTCACCCCTCCACTTT; CDR3: CASSPTYQGGGNSPLHF
D: -; J: TRBJ2-5; V: TRBV15; size: -; length: 13; DNA: TGTGCCACGTCCGAGGGAAGGGGAGAGACCCAGTACTTC; CDR3: CATSEGRGETQYF
D: -; J: TRBJ2-7; V: TRBV15; size: -; length: 13; DNA: TGTGCCACCAGCAGAGATACGGGGGCCAAGCAGTACTTC; CDR3: CATSRDTGAKQYF
D: -; J: TRBJ2-5; V: TRBV9; size: -; length: 14; DNA: TGTGCCAGCAGCCCAAGTCCCGCCCAAGAGACCCAGTACTTC; CDR3: CASSPSPAQETQYF
D: -; J: TRBJ2-5; V: TRBV15; size: few; length: 13; DNA: TGTGCCACCAGCAGAGATCCTGGGGAGACCCAGTACTTC; CDR3: CATSRDPGETQYF
D: TRBD2; J: TRBJ2-1; V: TRBV10-3; size: -; length: 17; DNA: TGTGCCATCACACCTAGCGGGAGAGCAGGCTCCTACAATGAGCAGTTCTTC; CDR3: CAITPSGRAGSYNEQFF
D: -; J: TRBJ2-1; V: TRBV7-2; size: few; length: 12; DNA: TGTGCCAGCAGCCGTTATAACAATGAGCAGTTCTTC; CDR3: CASSRYNNEQFF
D: TRBD2; J: TRBJ2-1; V: TRBV28; size: -; length: 14; DNA: TGTGCCAGCACCCCCGGGACTAGCGGGGGGGCACTGTTCTTC; CDR3: CASTPGTSGGALFF
D: -; J: TRBJ2-7; V: TRBV7-9; size: -; length: 16; DNA: TGTGCCAGCAGCGGAAGATGGGGGCGCAGTGACTACGAGCAGTACTTC; CDR3: CASSGRWGRSDYEQYF
D: -; J: TRBJ2-7; V: TRBV15; size: -; length: 13; DNA: TGTGCCACCACCGAAAGGGGGGTGGGGGAGCAGTACTTC; CDR3: CATTERGVGEQYF
D: -; J: TRBJ2-1; V: TRBV29-1; size: -; length: 13; DNA: TGCAGCGTTGAAGTCTCCCGACACAATGAGCAGTTCTTC; CDR3: CSVEVSRHNEQFF
D: -; J: TRBJ1-2; V: TRBV30; size: -; length: 15; DNA: TGTGCCTGGAGTGTCGTTGGGGGGTCTAACTATGGCTACACCTTC; CDR3: CAWSVVGGSNYGYTF
D: TRBD1; J: TRBJ1-2; V: TRBV30; size: -; length: 13; DNA: TGTGCCTGGAGCCGCGGACAGGGGGATGGCTACACCTTC; CDR3: CAWSRGQGDGYTF
D: TRBD2; J: TRBJ2-1; V: TRBV29-1; size: -; length: 13; DNA: TGCAGCGGGGGACTAGCGGGGGTCAATGAGCAGTTCTTC; CDR3: CSGGLAGVNEQFF
D: -; J: TRBJ2-3; V: TRBV27; size: -; length: 17; DNA: TGTGCCAGCAGTCCACTCCGGGCGGGAAAAAGCACAGATACGCAGTATTTT; CDR3: CASSPLRAGKSTDTQYF
D: TRBD2; J: TRBJ2-5; V: TRBV29-1; size: few; length: 13; DNA: TGCAGCGTTGAGTCCGGGACTAAAGAGACCCAGTACTTC; CDR3: CSVESGTKETQYF
D: -; J: TRBJ1-3; V: TRBV29-1; size: few; length: 12; DNA: TGCAGCGTTGAAGGGGGCGGAAACACCATATATTTT; CDR3: CSVEGGGNTIYF
D: -; J: TRBJ2-1; V: TRBV7-3; size: few; length: 15; DNA: TGTGCCAGCAGCCCAACCGGGACTGGATACAATGAGCAGTTCTTC; CDR3: CASSPTGTGYNEQFF